A single sample is the source of the 6 T cell receptor beta chains below, sequenced in a study of T cell changes during pregnancy in multiple sclerosis (dated by TCRdb to the late 2010s). The library was obtained by the immunoSEQ multiplex PCR assay. TCRdb took over this immuneACCESS table, retaining in-frame rearrangements with V and J assigned. Such tables are incomplete; in checked studies, under half of the missing clones stem from an unresolved V gene, and the remainder is unexplained. The sample has roughly 84,000 clones on record, 93% of them singletons. In total, the top ten clones hold 1.2% to 1.5% of the sample. The sample was peripheral blood, taken in the third trimester of pregnancy. The receptors were gathered from a female donor in good health, enrolled as a control in a pregnancy study.

This clone appeared once. V and J are TRBV7-2 and TRBJ2-7; 10 nucleotides line up with TRBD1. The CDR3 runs to 15 residues. The V segment lost 5 bases and the J segment 2 bases; nucleotides outside the gene matches: 6. The germline V gene has CDR1 SGHTA and CDR2 FQGNSA. CDR3 sequence (DNA): TGTGCCAGCAGCCTATTTGGACAGGGGGCCTACGAGCAGTACTTC. It encodes CASSLFGQGAYEQYF.

This clone was observed a single time. This rearrangement joins TRBV25-1 to TRBJ2-1; 7 positions agree with TRBD1. Germline-derived CDR1 and CDR2 are MGHDK and SYGVNS. The J segment lost 8 bases and the V segment lost 5 bases, leaving 6 bases of the junction unmatched. This CDR3 is 13 amino acids long. The chain's CDR3 is CASSPRQGHEQFF. The CDR3 nucleotides are TGTGCCAGCAGTCCACGACAGGGTCATGAGCAGTTCTTC.

The V call is TRBV19, the J call TRBJ2-7, with TRBD2 identical over 13 bases. Germline CDR1 LNHDA, CDR2 SQIVND (reference sequence). The CDR3 length is 16 residues. V was pared by 4 bases and J by 4 bases, with 7 bases of the junction left unmatched. DNA of the CDR3: TGTGCCAGTAGTAGCGACCGGGGACTAGCGGGGTACGAGCAGTACTTC. Translated: CASSSDRGLAGYEQYF. Full variable domain (remainder filled in from reference TRBV19 and TRBJ2-7): DGGITQSPKYLFRKEGQNVTLSCEQNLNHDAMYWYRQDPGQGLRLIYYSQIVNDFQKGDIAEGYSVSREKKESFPLTVTSAQKNPTAFYLCASSSDRGLAGYEQYFGPGTRLTVT.

This chain joins TRBV19 and TRBJ2-1, with D perhaps TRBD2 (5 bases). CDR1 is LNHDA and CDR2 is SQIVND in the germline V gene (reference sequence). The CDR3 length is 13 residues. Trimming cost V 2 bases and J 7 bases, with 9 bases left between them. The CDR3 DNA is TGTGCCAGTAGTATAACGCGGGTTAATGAGCAGTTCTTC. This codes for CASSITRVNEQFF.

The V call is TRBV5-6, the J call TRBJ1-2; 10 bases agree with TRBD1. The CDR3 consists of 16 residues. J was trimmed by 1 base and V by 0 bases; bases with no gene match: 3. CDR1 and CDR2 from the germline V gene are SGHDT and YYEEEE. CDR3: CASSLAGQGYNYGYTF. For the CDR3, the DNA is TGTGCCAGCAGCTTGGCGGGACAGGGGTATAACTATGGCTACACCTTC.

V gene TRBV6-1 combines with J gene TRBJ1-5; TRBD1 matches 8 bases. This CDR3 has 15 residues. Germline trimming cut 6 bases from V and 1 base from J; bases unmatched to any gene: 5. Germline CDR1 and CDR2: MNHNS and SASEGT. CDR3 bases: TGTGCCAGCAGACCAGGACAGGGAAGCAATCAGCCCCAGCATTTT. Its protein is CASRPGQGSNQPQHF.